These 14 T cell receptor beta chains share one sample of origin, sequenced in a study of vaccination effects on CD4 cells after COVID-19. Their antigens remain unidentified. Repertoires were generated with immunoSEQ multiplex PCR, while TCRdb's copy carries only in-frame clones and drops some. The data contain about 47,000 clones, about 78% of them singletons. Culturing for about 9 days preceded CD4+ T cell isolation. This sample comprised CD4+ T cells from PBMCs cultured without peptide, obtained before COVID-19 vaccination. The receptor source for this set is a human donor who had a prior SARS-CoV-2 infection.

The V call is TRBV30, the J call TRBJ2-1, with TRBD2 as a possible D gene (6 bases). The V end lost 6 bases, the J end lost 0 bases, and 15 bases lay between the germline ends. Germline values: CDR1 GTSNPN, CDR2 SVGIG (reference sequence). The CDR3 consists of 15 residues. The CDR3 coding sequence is TGTGCCTGCCCCGTCCGGGGGACCTCCTACAATGAGCAGTTCTTC. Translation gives CACPVRGTSYNEQFF.

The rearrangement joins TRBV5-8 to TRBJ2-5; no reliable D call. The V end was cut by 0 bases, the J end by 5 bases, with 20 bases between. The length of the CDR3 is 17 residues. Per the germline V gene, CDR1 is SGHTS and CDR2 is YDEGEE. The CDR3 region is CASSLARAPLSRETQYF. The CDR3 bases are TGTGCCAGCAGCTTGGCGAGAGCCCCCTTATCTCGGGAGACCCAGTACTTC.

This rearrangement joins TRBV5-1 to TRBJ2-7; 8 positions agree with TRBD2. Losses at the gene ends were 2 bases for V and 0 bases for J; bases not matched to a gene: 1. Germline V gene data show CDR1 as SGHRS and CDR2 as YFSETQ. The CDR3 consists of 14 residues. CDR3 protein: CASSFSGSSYEQYF. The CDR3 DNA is TGCGCCAGCAGCTTCAGCGGGAGCTCCTACGAGCAGTACTTC. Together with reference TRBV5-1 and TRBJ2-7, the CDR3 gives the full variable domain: KAGVTQTPRYLIKTRGQQVTLSCSPISGHRSVSWYQQTPGQGLQFLFEYFSETQRNKGNFPGRFSGRQFSNSRSEMNVSTLELGDSALYLCASSFSGSSYEQYFGPGTRLTVT.

CDR3 sequence: CASSLVAGLFYEQYF. The CDR3 region has the DNA TGCGCCAGCAGCTTGGTCGCCGGACTTTTCTACGAGCAGTACTTC. The chain carries TRBV5-1 and TRBJ2-7; tentatively, D is TRBD2 (5 bases). Trimming removed 0 bases at V and 3 bases at J, with 13 bases between. Germline CDR1 SGHRS, CDR2 YFSETQ. This CDR3 comprises 15 residues.

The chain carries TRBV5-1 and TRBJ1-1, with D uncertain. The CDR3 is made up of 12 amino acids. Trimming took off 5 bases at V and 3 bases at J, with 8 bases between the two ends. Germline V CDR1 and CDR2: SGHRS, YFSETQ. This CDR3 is CASSDGHTEAFF. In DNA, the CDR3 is TGCGCCAGCAGTGATGGACACACTGAAGCTTTCTTT.

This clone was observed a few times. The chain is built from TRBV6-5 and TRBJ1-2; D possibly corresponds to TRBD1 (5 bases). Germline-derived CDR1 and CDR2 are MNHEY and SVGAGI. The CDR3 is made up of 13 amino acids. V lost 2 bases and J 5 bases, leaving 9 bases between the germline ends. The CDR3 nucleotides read TGTGCCAGCAGTTACCCAGGGTATTATGGCTACACCTTC. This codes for CASSYPGYYGYTF.

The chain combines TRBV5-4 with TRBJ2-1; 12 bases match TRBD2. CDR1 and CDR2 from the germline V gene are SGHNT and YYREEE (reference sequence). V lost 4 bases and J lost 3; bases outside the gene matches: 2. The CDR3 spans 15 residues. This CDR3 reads CASSPTSGGYNEQFF. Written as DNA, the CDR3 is TGTGCCAGCAGCCCGACTAGCGGGGGCTACAATGAGCAGTTCTTC. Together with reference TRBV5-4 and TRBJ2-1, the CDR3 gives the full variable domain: ETGVTQSPTHLIKTRGQQVTLRCSSQSGHNTVSWYQQALGQGPQFIFQYYREEENGRGNFPPRFSGLQFPNYSSELNVNALELDDSALYLCASSPTSGGYNEQFFGPGTRLTVL.

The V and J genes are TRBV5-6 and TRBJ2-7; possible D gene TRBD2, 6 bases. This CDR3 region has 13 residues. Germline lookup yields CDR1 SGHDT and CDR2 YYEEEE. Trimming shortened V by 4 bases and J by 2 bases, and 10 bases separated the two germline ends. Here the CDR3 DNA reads TGTGCCAGCAGCCGGACTAACCCCTACGAGCAGTACTTC. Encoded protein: CASSRTNPYEQYF. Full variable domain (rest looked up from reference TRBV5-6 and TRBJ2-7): DAGVTQSPTHLIKTRGQQVTLRCSPKSGHDTVSWYQQALGQGPQFIFQYYEEEERQRGNFPDRFSGHQFPNYSSELNVNALLLGDSALYLCASSRTNPYEQYFGPGTRLTVT.

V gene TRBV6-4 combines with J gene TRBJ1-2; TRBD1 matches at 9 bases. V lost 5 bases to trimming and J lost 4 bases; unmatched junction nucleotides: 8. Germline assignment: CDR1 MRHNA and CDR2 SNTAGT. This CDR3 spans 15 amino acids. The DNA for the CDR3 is TGTGCCAGCAGTCCTACAGGGGGCGCCGGCTATGGCTACACCTTC. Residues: CASSPTGGAGYGYTF.

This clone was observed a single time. The CDR3 nucleotides are TGTGCCAGTAGTATAGAGGGCGGGAGCTCCTACAATGAGCAGTTCTTC. Translated, it gives CASSIEGGSSYNEQFF. V usage is TRBV19 and J usage is TRBJ2-1; 7 positions match TRBD2. The germline CDR1 and CDR2 sequences are LNHDA and SQIVND (reference sequence). The CDR3 totals 16 residues. The trim removed 0 bases at V and 0 bases at J, leaving 2 bases unmatched.

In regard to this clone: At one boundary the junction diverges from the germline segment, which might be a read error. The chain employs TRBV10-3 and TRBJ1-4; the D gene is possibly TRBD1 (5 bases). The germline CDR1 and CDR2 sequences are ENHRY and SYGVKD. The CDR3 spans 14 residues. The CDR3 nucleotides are TGTGCCACCAGTCCGGGGCTTGGTAATGAAAAACTGTTTTTT. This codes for CATSPGLGNEKLFF.

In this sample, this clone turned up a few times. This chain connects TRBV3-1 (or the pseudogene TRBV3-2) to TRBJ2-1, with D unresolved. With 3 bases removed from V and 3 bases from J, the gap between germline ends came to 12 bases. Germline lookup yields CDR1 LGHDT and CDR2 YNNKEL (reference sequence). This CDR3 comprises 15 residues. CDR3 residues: CASSHIFLSYNEQFF. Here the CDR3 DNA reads TGTGCCAGCAGCCACATCTTCTTAAGCTACAATGAGCAGTTCTTC.

CDR3 DNA: TGTGCCAGCAGCTCGGGACTAACTGAGCAGTTCTTC. Translation: CASSSGLTEQFF. The chain links TRBV11-2 to TRBJ2-1, with TRBD2 identical over 7 bases. This CDR3 comprises 12 residues. Germline trimming cut 4 bases from V and 9 bases from J; bases unmatched to any gene: 3. Germline CDR1 SGHAT, CDR2 FQNNGV.

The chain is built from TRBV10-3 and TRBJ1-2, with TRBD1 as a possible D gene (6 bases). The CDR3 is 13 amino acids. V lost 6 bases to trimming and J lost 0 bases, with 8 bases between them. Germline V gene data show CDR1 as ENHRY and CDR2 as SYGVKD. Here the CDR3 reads CAIREGANYGYTF. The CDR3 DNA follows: TGTGCCATCAGGGAGGGGGCTAACTATGGCTACACCTTC.